The rows below give T cell receptor beta chains drawn from one sample of a study of blood T cell repertoires in COVID-19. This table comes from immunoSEQ multiplex PCR, and its TCRdb copy is limited to in-frame clones, with some not included. The sample includes about 210,000 clones, around four fifths of them seen just once. The sample taken for sequencing was peripheral blood. All receptors come from a man in his 60s with COVID-19, enrolled during active disease. CDR3s include the opening cysteine and the closing phenylalanine or tryptophan.

V gene	J gene	CDR3 protein
TRBV2	TRBJ2-1	CASSARRGSYNEQFF
TRBV3-1/TRBV3-2	TRBJ1-2	CASSPYPVLMAPGNGYTF
TRBV5-1	TRBJ1-1	CASSLDGGKTEAFF
TRBV27	TRBJ1-2	CASSSTILGRPEGYTF
TRBV21-1	TRBJ2-7	CASTLIKQGYEQYF
TRBV27	TRBJ1-1	CASSFFGTGKYTEAFF
TRBV6-1	TRBJ1-5	CASSELPTTNNQPQHF
TRBV4-3	TRBJ1-2	CASSRQGSGYTF
TRBV6-5	TRBJ1-1	CARRLRGEAFF
TRBV9	TRBJ2-5	CASSARGLETQYF
TRBV10-3	TRBJ1-6	CAARTGNSPLHF
TRBV30	TRBJ1-4	CAWSPGTGNEKLFF
TRBV6-2/TRBV6-3	TRBJ2-4	CASSYNDRLVKNIQYF
TRBV20-1	TRBJ2-3	CSASQRGVVTDTQYF
TRBV30	TRBJ1-2	CAWGRIGYTF
TRBV7-8	TRBJ1-1	CASSLGQREAFF
TRBV7-3	TRBJ2-2	CASSLTRTGATGELFF
TRBV6-5	TRBJ1-1	CASTRTGDTEAFF
TRBV30	TRBJ1-5	CAWSLLGTGVEPQHF
TRBV2	TRBJ1-5	CASRGPEEPQHF
TRBV29-1	TRBJ1-1	CSVRITLNTEAFF
TRBV11-3	TRBJ2-2	CASSSRGQANTGELFF
TRBV6-5	TRBJ1-2	CASSYIYTGREDGYTF
TRBV5-1	TRBJ1-2	CASSLGQMALNTF
TRBV25-1	TRBJ2-3	CASSGDSPDTQYF
TRBV10-3	TRBJ2-7	CAISTTSGTTYEQYF
TRBV15	TRBJ1-2	CATSRKTENYGYTF
TRBV19	TRBJ2-7	CASRAEAYEQYF
TRBV4-1	TRBJ2-1	CASSQNRGYNEQFF
TRBV19	TRBJ2-3	CASSIVLRGMGDTQYF
TRBV18	TRBJ1-2	CASSPDRDYGYTF
TRBV6-1	TRBJ2-7	CASSDRYEQYF
TRBV6-5	TRBJ1-1	CASTPDSYTEAFF
TRBV29-1	TRBJ1-1	CSVLGNLDRGSLNTEAFF
TRBV3-1/TRBV3-2	TRBJ1-5	CASSEGGGVYSNQPQHF